This T cell receptor beta chain stems from a study of CD8 T cells in ankylosing spondylitis. General observations from the study: Within ankylosing spondylitis blood, a TCR beta motif made up of eight highly homologous variants appeared to be characteristic. Researchers reportedly found disease-linked clones significantly enriched in matched ankylosing spondylitis synovial fluid.

TCRdb analysed the 5' RACE reads with MiXCR anew, one entry per CDR3 protein. The sample includes roughly 400,000 distinct CDR3 sequences, 20% to 25% of them seen just once. This clonotype was seen only a few times. Antigen unknown. The V gene lost 3 bases and the J gene lost 1 base, with 11 bases spanning the gap. Germline V CDR1 and CDR2: SGHKS, YYEKEE (reference sequence). This CDR3 has 15 residues. This clonotype originated in a male donor with ankylosing spondylitis. Material for sequencing was blood, either unsorted or a sorted T cell fraction (not recorded which). The rearrangement joins TRBV5-5 to TRBJ1-5; weak D call: TRBD1 (5 bases). For the CDR3, the DNA is TGTGCCAGCAGCTCTGGGGCGGAGAGCAATCAGCCCCAGCATTTT. Its translation is CASSSGAESNQPQHF.